The clone carrying this T cell receptor beta chain was found a few times. The antigen is unknown. TCRdb passed the reads through MiXCR, listing each CDR3 protein once. The table shows just under 300,000 distinct CDR3 sequences, with around 9.6% occurring only once. The data derive from a study of T cell repertoires in cytomegalovirus infection. Background on the study: Matching HLA type and CMV infection were both indicated by public TCR beta signatures.

V lost 3 bases to trimming and J lost 2 bases; unmatched junction nucleotides: 5. The V gene's germline CDR1 is DFQATT and CDR2 SNEGSKA (reference sequence). The CDR3 totals 15 residues. Findings of the study overall: Cumulative public TCR beta family frequency identified carriers of CMV plus the relevant HLA. Ex vivo, HLA-C-restricted CMV-specific TCR beta clonotypes prevailed over the rest of the response.

This TCR was sampled from a human donor in good health (CMV status not recorded). Some clones in this sample may be carry-over from other donors' samples. What was sequenced was PBMCs. The V gene is TRBV20-1, the J gene TRBJ1-3, with 9 nucleotides matching TRBD1. CDR3 in amino acids: CSARLRDRAGNTIYF. The CDR3, as DNA: TGCAGTGCTAGGCTCCGGGACAGGGCTGGAAACACCATATATTTT.